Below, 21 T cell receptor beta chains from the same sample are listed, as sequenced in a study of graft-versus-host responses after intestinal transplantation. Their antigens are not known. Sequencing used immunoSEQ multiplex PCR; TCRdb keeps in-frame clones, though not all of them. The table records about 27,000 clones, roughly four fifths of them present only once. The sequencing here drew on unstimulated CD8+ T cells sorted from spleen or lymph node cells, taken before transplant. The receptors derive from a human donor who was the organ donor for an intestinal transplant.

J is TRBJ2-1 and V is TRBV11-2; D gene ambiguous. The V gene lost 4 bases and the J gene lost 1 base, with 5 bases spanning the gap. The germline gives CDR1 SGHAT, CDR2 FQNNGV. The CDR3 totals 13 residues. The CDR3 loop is CASSYTSYNEQFF. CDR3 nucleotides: TGTGCCAGCAGCTATACTTCCTACAATGAGCAGTTCTTC.

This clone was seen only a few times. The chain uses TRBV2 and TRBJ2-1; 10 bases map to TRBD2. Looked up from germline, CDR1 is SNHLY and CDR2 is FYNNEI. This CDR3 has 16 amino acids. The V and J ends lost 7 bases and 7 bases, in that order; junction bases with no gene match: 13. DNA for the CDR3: TGTGCCAGCATTCTCAGCGGGGGGGCTTTCAATAATGAGCAGTTCTTC. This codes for CASILSGGAFNNEQFF.

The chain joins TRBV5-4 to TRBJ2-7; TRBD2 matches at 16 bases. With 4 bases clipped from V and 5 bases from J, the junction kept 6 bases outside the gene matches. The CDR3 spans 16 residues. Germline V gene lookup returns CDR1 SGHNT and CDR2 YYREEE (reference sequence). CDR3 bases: TGTGCCAGCAGCAACCCGGGACTAGCGGGAGGGGACGAGCAGTACTTC. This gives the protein CASSNPGLAGGDEQYF.

CDR3: CASIIGTSSDTQYF. CDR3 sequence (DNA): TGTGCCAGCATTATTGGGACTAGCTCCGATACGCAGTATTTT. This chain joins TRBV2 and TRBJ2-3; 9 bases agree with TRBD2. J gave up 6 bases and V 7 bases, and 8 bases lay outside the gene matches. The CDR3 is made up of 14 amino acids. Germline V gene data show CDR1 as SNHLY and CDR2 as FYNNEI.

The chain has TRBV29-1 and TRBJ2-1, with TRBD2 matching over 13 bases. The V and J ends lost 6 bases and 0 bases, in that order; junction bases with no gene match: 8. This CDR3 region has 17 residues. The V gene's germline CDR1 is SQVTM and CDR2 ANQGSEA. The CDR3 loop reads CSVDGLAGESSYNEQFF. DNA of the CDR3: TGCAGCGTCGATGGACTAGCGGGGGAGAGCTCCTACAATGAGCAGTTCTTC.

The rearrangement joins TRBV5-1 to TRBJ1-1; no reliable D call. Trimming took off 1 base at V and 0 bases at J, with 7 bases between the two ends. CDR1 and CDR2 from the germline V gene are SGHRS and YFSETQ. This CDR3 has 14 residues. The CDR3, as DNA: TGCGCCAGCAGCTTGACTGGCATGAACACTGAAGCTTTCTTT. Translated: CASSLTGMNTEAFF.

The CDR3 DNA reads TGTGCCAGTAGTATTTCAGGGTTAAGCTCCTACGAGCAGTACTTC. It translates to CASSISGLSSYEQYF. The rearrangement uses TRBV19 and TRBJ2-7; possible D gene TRBD1, 5 bases. The germline V gene encodes CDR1 LNHDA and CDR2 SQIVND (reference sequence). V shed 3 bases and J shed 0 bases, with 12 bases lying between them. The CDR3 has 15 amino acids.

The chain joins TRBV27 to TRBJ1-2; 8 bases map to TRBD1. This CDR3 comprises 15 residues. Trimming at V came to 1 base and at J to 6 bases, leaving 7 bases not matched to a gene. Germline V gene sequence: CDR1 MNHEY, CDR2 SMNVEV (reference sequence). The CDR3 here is CASSLYGLTGDGYTF. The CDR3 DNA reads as TGTGCCAGCAGTTTATACGGCCTGACAGGGGATGGCTACACCTTC.

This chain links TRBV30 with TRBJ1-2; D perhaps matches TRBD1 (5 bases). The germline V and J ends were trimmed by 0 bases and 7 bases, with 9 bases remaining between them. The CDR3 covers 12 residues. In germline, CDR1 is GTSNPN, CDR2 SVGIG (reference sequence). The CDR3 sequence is CAWSVRGAGYTF. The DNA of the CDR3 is TGTGCCTGGAGTGTACGCGGGGCTGGCTACACCTTC.

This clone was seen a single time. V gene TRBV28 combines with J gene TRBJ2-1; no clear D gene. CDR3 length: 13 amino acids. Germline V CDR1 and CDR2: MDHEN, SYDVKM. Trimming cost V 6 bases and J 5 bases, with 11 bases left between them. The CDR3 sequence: CASSPLEDNEQFF. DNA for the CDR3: TGTGCCAGCAGCCCTCTAGAGGACAATGAGCAGTTCTTC.

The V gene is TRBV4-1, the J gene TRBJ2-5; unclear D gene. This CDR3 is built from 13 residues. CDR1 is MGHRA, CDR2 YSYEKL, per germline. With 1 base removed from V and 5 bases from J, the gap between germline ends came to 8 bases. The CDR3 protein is CASSQGSWETQYF. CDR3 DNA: TGCGCCAGCAGCCAAGGAAGTTGGGAGACCCAGTACTTC.

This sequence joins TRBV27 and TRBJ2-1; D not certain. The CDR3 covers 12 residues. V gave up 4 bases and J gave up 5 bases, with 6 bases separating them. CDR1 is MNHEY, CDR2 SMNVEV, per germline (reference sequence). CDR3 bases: TGTGCCAGCAGTTCGGAGCACAATGAGCAGTTCTTC. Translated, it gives CASSSEHNEQFF.

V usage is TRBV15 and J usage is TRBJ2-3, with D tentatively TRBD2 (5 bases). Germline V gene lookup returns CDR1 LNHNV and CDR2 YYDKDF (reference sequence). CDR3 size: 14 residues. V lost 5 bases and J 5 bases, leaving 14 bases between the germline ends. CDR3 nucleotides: TGTGCCACCAGCGCCCCGGGATCTAAAGATACGCAGTATTTT. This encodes CATSAPGSKDTQYF.

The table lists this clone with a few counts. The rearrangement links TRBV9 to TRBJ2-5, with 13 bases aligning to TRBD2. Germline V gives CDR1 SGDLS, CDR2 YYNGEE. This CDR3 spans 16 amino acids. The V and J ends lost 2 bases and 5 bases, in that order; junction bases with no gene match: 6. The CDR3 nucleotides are TGTGCCAGCAGCGTCACTAGCGGGGGGGCGATGGAGACCCAGTACTTC. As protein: CASSVTSGGAMETQYF.

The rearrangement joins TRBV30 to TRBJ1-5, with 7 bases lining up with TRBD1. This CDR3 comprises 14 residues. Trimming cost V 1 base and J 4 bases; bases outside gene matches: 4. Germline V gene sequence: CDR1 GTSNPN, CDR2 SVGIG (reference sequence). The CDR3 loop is CAWSEGQPNQPQHF. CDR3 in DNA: TGTGCCTGGAGTGAGGGACAGCCAAATCAGCCCCAGCATTTT. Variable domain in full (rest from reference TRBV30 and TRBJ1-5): SQTIHQWPATLVQPVGSPLSLECTVEGTSNPNLYWYRQAAGRGLQLLFYSVGIGQISSEVPQNLSASRPQDRQFILSSKKLLLSDSGFYLCAWSEGQPNQPQHFGDGTRLSIL.

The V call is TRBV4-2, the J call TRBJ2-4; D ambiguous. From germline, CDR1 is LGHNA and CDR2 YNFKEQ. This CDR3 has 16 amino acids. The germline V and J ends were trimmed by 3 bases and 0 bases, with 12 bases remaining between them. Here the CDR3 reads CASSQSDGLAKNIQYF. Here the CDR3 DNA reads TGTGCCAGCAGCCAGTCGGACGGATTAGCCAAAAACATTCAGTACTTC.

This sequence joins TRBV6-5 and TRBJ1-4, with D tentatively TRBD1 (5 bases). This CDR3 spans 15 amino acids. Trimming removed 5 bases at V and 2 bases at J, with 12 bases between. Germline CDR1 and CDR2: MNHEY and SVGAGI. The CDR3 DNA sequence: TGTGCCAGCAGTCTCAGGGAGGCCACTAATGAAAAACTGTTTTTT. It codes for CASSLREATNEKLFF.

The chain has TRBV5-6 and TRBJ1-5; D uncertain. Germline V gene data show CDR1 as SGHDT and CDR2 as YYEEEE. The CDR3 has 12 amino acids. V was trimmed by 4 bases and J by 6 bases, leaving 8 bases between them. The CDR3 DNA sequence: TGTGCCAGCAGCCGCGGGAGTCAGCCCCAGCATTTT. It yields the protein CASSRGSQPQHF.

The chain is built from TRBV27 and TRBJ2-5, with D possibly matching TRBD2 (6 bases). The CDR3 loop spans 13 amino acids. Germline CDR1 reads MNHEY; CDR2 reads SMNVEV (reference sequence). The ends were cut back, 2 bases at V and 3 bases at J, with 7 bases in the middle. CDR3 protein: CASSLAGKETQYF. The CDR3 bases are TGTGCCAGCAGTTTAGCGGGGAAAGAGACCCAGTACTTC.

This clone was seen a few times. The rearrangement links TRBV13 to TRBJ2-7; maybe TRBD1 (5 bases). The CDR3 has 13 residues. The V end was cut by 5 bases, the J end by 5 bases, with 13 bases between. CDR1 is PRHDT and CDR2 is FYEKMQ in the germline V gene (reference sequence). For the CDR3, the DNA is TGTGCCAGCAGCGCCAACTCAGGGAACGAGCAGTACTTC. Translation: CASSANSGNEQYF.

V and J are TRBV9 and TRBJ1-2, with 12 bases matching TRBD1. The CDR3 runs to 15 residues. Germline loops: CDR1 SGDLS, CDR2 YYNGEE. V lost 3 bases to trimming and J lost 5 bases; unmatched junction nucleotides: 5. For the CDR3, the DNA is TGTGCCAGCAGCGGCGGGACAGGGGGCTGGTATGGCTACACCTTC. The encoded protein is CASSGGTGGWYGYTF. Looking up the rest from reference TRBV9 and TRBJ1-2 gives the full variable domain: DSGVTQTPKHLITATGQRVTLRCSPRSGDLSVYWYQQSLDQGLQFLIQYYNGEERAKGNILERFSAQQFPDLHSELNLSSLELGDSALYFCASSGGTGGWYGYTFGSGTRLTVV.